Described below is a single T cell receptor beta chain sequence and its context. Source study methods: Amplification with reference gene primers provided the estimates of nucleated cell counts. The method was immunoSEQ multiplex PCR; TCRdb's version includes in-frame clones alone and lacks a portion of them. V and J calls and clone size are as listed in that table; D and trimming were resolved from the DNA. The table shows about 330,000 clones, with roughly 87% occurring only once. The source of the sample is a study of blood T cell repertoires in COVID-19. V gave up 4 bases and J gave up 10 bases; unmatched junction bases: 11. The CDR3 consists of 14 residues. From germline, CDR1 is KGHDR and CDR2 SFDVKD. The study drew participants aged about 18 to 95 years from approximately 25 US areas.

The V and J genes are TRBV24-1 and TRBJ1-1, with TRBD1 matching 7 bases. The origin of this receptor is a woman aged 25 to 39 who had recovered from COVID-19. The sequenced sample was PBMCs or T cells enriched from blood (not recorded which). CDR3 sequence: CATSDSLTGVGAFF. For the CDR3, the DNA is TGTGCCACCAGTGACAGTCTTACAGGGGTTGGAGCTTTCTTT.